This T cell receptor beta chain was sequenced during a study of memory B cells and T cells in multiple sclerosis. Study results and limitations: Clone-set sizes differed between compartments, so shared clonotype counts needed normalization.

As for this clone: Antigen specificity is unknown.

The method was immunoSEQ multiplex PCR; TCRdb's version includes in-frame clones alone and lacks a portion of them. The table includes about 32,000 clones, about 84% detected once. V shed 0 bases and J 1 base; nucleotides not matched to a gene: 5. The CDR3 contains 16 residues. Germline lookup yields CDR1 SGHRS and CDR2 YFSETQ. CFSE-dim autoproliferating and CFSE-high non-proliferating T cells from unstimulated culture were sequenced separately. 5x10^7 CFSE-labeled PBMCs were cultured less than nine days unstimulated, then replicate wells were pooled. PBMCs were labeled with around 0.52 uM CFSE and cultured without exogenous stimuli.

The sequenced sample was PBMCs from blood kept in culture. The rearrangement uses TRBV5-1 and TRBJ2-3; the match to TRBD2 covers 7 bases. The receptor was isolated from a human donor with multiple sclerosis. The CDR3 protein is CASSLEKGGGTDTQYF. For the CDR3, the DNA is TGCGCCAGCAGCTTGGAAAAGGGAGGGGGCACAGATACGCAGTATTTT. Supplemented by reference TRBV5-1 and TRBJ2-3, the full variable domain reads KAGVTQTPRYLIKTRGQQVTLSCSPISGHRSVSWYQQTPGQGLQFLFEYFSETQRNKGNFPGRFSGRQFSNSRSEMNVSTLELGDSALYLCASSLEKGGGTDTQYFGPGTRLTVL.